This TCR beta chain appears in the sequencing data of a study of blood T cell repertoires in COVID-19. The Seattle patients joined while their infection was active and were tracked longitudinally afterward. CDR1 SNHLY and CDR2 FYNNEI come from the germline V gene. The ends were cut back, 4 bases at V and 1 base at J, with 7 bases in the middle. The CDR3 runs 13 residues. As handled by the study authors: Scientists estimated how many nucleated cells there were by amplifying reference gene primers. The repertoire was sequenced with immunoSEQ multiplex PCR; TCRdb's copy has only in-frame clones and lacks some. V, J and clone size reflect that table, while D and trimming were determined from the DNA. The repertoire holds approximately 160,000 clones, with around 83% as singletons.

This receptor was obtained from an older woman with COVID-19, enrolled during active disease. The sample comprised peripheral blood. The chain has TRBV2 and TRBJ2-5; D ambiguous. The CDR3 DNA reads as TGTGCCAGCAGTGGGGCACGCCAAGAGACCCAGTACTTC. This gives the protein CASSGARQETQYF. Full variable domain (missing parts from reference TRBV2 and TRBJ2-5): EPEVTQTPSHQVTQMGQEVILRCVPISNHLYFYWYRQILGQKVEFLVSFYNNEISEKSEIFDDQFSVERPDGSNFTLKIRSTKLEDSAMYFCASSGARQETQYFGPGTRLLVL.